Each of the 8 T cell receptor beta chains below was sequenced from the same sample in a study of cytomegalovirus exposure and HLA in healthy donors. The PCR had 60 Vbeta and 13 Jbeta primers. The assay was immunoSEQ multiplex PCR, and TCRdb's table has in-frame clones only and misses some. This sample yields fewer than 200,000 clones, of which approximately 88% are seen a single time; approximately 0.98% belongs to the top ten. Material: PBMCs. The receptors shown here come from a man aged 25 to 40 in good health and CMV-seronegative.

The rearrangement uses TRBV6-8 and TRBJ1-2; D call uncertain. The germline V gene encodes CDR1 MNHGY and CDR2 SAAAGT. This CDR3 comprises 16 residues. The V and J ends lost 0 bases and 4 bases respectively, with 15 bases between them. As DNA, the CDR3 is TGTGCCAGCAGTTACTCGAACTCACCTGAGGGCTATGGCTACACCTTC. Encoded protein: CASSYSNSPEGYGYTF.

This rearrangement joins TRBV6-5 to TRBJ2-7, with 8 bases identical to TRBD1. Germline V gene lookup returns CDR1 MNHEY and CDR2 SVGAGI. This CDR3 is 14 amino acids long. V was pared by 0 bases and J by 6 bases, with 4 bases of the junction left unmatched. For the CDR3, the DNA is TGTGCCAGCAGTTACTCCCAGGGGGCTGTCGAGCAGTACTTC. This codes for CASSYSQGAVEQYF.

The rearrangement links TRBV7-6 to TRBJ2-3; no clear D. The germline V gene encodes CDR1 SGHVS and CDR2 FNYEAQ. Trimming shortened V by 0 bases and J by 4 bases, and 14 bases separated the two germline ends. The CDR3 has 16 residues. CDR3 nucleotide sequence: TGTGCCAGCAGCTTAGCGCAGGCCAGAAGCCCAGATACGCAGTATTTT. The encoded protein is CASSLAQARSPDTQYF.

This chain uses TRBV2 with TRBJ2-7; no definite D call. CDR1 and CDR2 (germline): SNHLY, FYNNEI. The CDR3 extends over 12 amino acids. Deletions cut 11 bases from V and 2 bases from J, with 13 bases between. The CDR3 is CADSVSPYEQYF. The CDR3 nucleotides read TGTGCCGACTCAGTGTCCCCCTACGAGCAGTACTTC.

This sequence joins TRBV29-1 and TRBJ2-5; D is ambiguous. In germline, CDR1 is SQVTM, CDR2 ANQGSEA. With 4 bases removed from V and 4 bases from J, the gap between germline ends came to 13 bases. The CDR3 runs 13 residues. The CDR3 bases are TGCAGCGTTGCGTCTAGGAGCTTAGAGACCCAGTACTTC. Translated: CSVASRSLETQYF.

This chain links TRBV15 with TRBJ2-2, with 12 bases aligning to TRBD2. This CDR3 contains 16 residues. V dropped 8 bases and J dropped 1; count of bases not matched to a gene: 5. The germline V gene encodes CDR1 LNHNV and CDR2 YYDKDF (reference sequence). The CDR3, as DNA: TGTGCCACCGCACGACTAGCGGGGGTGAACACCGGGGAGCTGTTTTTT. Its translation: CATARLAGVNTGELFF.

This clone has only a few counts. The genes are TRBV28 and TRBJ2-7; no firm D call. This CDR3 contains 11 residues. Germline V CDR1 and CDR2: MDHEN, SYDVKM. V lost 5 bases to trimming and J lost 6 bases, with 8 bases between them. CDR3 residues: CASSPGREQYF. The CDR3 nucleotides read TGTGCCAGCAGTCCAGGTCGCGAGCAGTACTTC.

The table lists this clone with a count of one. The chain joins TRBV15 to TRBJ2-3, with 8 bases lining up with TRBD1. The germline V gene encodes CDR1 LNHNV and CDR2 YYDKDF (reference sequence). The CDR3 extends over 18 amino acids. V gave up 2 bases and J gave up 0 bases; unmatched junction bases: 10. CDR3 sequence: CATSRTRTGSPSTDTQYF. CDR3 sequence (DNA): TGTGCCACCAGCAGAACCCGGACAGGGTCTCCTAGCACAGATACGCAGTATTTT. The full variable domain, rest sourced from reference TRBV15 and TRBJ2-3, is DAMVIQNPRYQVTQFGKPVTLSCSQTLNHNVMYWYQQKSSQAPKLLFHYYDKDFNNEADTPDNFQSRRPNTSFCFLDIRSPGLGDTAMYLCATSRTRTGSPSTDTQYFGPGTRLTVL.